The 17 T cell receptor beta chains given below trace back to one sample, sequenced in a study of T cells after yellow fever vaccination. TCRdb re-derived calls from the 5' RACE reads in MiXCR, one entry per CDR3 protein. The sample gives about 210,000 distinct CDR3 sequences, 3% to 3.5% of which show up once; 3.2% is in the top ten. Sequencing used CD4+ T cells sorted from PBMCs, obtained 10 days after the yellow fever booster vaccination. These receptors originate from a man younger than 35 who received the YFV17D yellow fever vaccine.

This clonotype was seen repeatedly, ten times or more. V usage is TRBV29-1 and J usage is TRBJ1-1; the D gene is possibly TRBD1 (6 bases). This CDR3 has 14 residues. The germline V and J ends were trimmed by 3 bases and 0 bases, with 11 bases remaining between them. Germline V gene data show CDR1 as SQVTM and CDR2 as ANQGSEA. The CDR3 DNA follows: TGCAGCGTTGACAGGGGAAACCTGAACACTGAAGCTTTCTTT. Translated, it gives CSVDRGNLNTEAFF.

This rearrangement joins TRBV15 to TRBJ2-3; D perhaps matches TRBD2 (6 bases). CDR1 and CDR2 (germline): LNHNV, YYDKDF (reference sequence). The CDR3 consists of 13 residues. V lost 5 bases and J 5 bases, leaving 11 bases between the germline ends. This CDR3 is CATSPGVGDTQYF. Written as DNA, the CDR3 is TGTGCCACCAGCCCGGGGGTTGGAGATACGCAGTATTTT.

This clonotype was seen many times. V usage is TRBV5-1 and J usage is TRBJ1-1, with D possibly being TRBD1 (6 bases). Per germline, CDR1 SGHRS and CDR2 YFSETQ. V was trimmed by 3 bases and J by 6 bases, leaving 15 bases between them. CDR3 size: 14 residues. CDR3 region: CASSSHPGTPEAFF. CDR3 in DNA: TGCGCCAGCAGCTCACACCCGGGGACACCTGAAGCTTTCTTT.

The chain combines TRBV5-1 with TRBJ2-3; maybe TRBD1 (5 bases). The CDR3 consists of 14 residues. The germline CDR1 and CDR2 sequences are SGHRS and YFSETQ. The V end was cut by 7 bases, the J end by 1 base, with 13 bases between. CDR3 sequence: CASPVRARTDTQYF. The CDR3 coding sequence is TGCGCCAGCCCGGTCAGGGCCCGCACAGATACGCAGTATTTT. Looking up the rest from reference TRBV5-1 and TRBJ2-3 gives the full variable domain: KAGVTQTPRYLIKTRGQQVTLSCSPISGHRSVSWYQQTPGQGLQFLFEYFSETQRNKGNFPGRFSGRQFSNSRSEMNVSTLELGDSALYLCASPVRARTDTQYFGPGTRLTVL.

The rearrangement links TRBV7-2 to TRBJ2-1; D gene unclear. CDR1 and CDR2 from the germline V gene are SGHTA and FQGNSA. V lost 10 bases and J 2 bases, leaving 15 bases between the germline ends. CDR3 size: 14 residues. CDR3 nucleotide sequence: TGTGCCACCGCCCTTCAGAGCGCCTACAATGAGCAGTTCTTC. Residues: CATALQSAYNEQFF.

The chain is built from TRBV7-2 and TRBJ1-3, with D possibly TRBD1 on 5 matching bases. Between the trimmed V and J ends, which lost 2 bases and 3 bases, there was a span of 8 bases. CDR3 length: 14 residues. The germline V gene encodes CDR1 SGHTA and CDR2 FQGNSA. CDR3 bases: TGTGCCAGCAGCTTAATCAGGGATGGAAACACCATATATTTT. Translated: CASSLIRDGNTIYF.

This clonotype was detected many times. V gene TRBV5-1 combines with J gene TRBJ1-6; TRBD1 agrees at 7 bases. After removal of 0 bases from V and 14 bases from J, the junction contained 8 bases not matched to a gene. The CDR3 runs to 14 residues. Germline CDR1 reads SGHRS; CDR2 reads YFSETQ. The CDR3 here is CASSLGGQRMALHF. In nucleotides, the CDR3 is TGCGCCAGCAGCTTGGGGGGACAGAGAATGGCCCTCCACTTT.

This clonotype came up many times. This chain joins TRBV7-7 and TRBJ2-7, with D tentatively TRBD2 (5 bases). The CDR3 consists of 17 residues. The germline V gene encodes CDR1 SSHAT and CDR2 FNYEAQ (reference sequence). CDR3 sequence reads: CASSLATRRWDSYEQYV. The CDR3, as DNA: TGTGCTAGCAGCTTAGCTACCAGGAGGTGGGACTCCTACGAGCAGTACGTC.

This clonotype was observed many times. The genes are TRBV3-1 and TRBJ1-1; 12 bases align to TRBD1. J gave up 11 bases and V 4 bases, and 8 bases lay outside the gene matches. This CDR3 is built from 14 residues. Germline CDR1 and CDR2: LGHDT and YNNKEL (reference sequence). CDR3 residues: CASSPGTGGRDAFF. The CDR3 DNA sequence: TGTGCCAGCAGCCCCGGGACAGGGGGCCGCGATGCTTTCTTT.

In its sample, this clonotype was seen a few times. The genes are TRBV4-3 and TRBJ2-1; D is perhaps TRBD1 (5 bases). Germline V lookup: CDR1 LGHNA, CDR2 YSLEER. V lost 3 bases, J lost 2 bases, and 14 bases lay in between. This CDR3 has 16 residues. CDR3: CASSQTPQGTYNEQFF. The DNA for the CDR3 is TGCGCCAGCAGCCAGACCCCGCAGGGTACCTACAATGAGCAGTTCTTC.

In this sample, this clonotype turned up many times. CDR3 sequence (DNA): TGCGCCAGCAGCTTGGACGCTGGGGCCAACGTCCTGACTTTC. Protein product: CASSLDAGANVLTF. This sequence joins TRBV5-1 and TRBJ2-6; D unresolved. From germline, CDR1 is SGHRS and CDR2 YFSETQ. Trimming cost V 0 bases and J 2 bases, with 3 bases left between them. The CDR3 length is 14 residues. Together with reference TRBV5-1 and TRBJ2-6, the CDR3 gives the full variable domain: KAGVTQTPRYLIKTRGQQVTLSCSPISGHRSVSWYQQTPGQGLQFLFEYFSETQRNKGNFPGRFSGRQFSNSRSEMNVSTLELGDSALYLCASSLDAGANVLTFGAGSRLTVL.

V and J are TRBV4-2 and TRBJ2-7; the D gene is possibly TRBD1 (6 bases). Between the trimmed V and J ends, which lost 1 base and 6 bases, there was a span of 10 bases. The length of the CDR3 is 13 residues. CDR1 is LGHNA and CDR2 is YNFKEQ in the germline V gene. The chain's CDR3 is CASSQVGGSEQYF. The CDR3 nucleotides read TGTGCCAGCAGCCAAGTAGGGGGAAGCGAGCAGTACTTC.

This clonotype was detected only a few times. The rearrangement links TRBV7-3 to TRBJ1-2; D uncertain. Looked up from germline, CDR1 is SGHTA and CDR2 is FQGTGA. The CDR3 spans 13 residues. V lost 1 base and J lost 8, with 11 bases in between. CDR3 coding DNA: TGTGCCAGCAGCTTAAATGGAGTCGGCGGCTACACCTTC. Translating it yields CASSLNGVGGYTF. Supplemented by reference TRBV7-3 and TRBJ1-2, the full variable domain reads GAGVSQTPSNKVTEKGKYVELRCDPISGHTALYWYRQSLGQGPEFLIYFQGTGAADDSGLPNDRFFAVRPEGSVSTLKIQRTERGDSAVYLCASSLNGVGGYTFGSGTRLTVV.

The CDR3 is CATSRERTGEVYGYTF. CDR3 DNA sequence: TGTGCCACCAGCAGAGAGAGGACAGGCGAAGTCTATGGCTACACCTTC. The V and J genes are TRBV15 and TRBJ1-2; 7 positions match TRBD1. Unmatched junction bases numbered 8, after V lost 0 bases and J lost 4 bases. CDR1 is LNHNV, CDR2 YYDKDF, per germline (reference sequence). The CDR3 spans 16 residues.

This clonotype was detected only a few times. V usage is TRBV7-9 and J usage is TRBJ2-5; the D call may be TRBD1 or TRBD2 (5 bases each). The CDR3 is made up of 14 amino acids. V was clipped by 2 bases and J by 7 bases, with 14 bases between them. Per germline, CDR1 SEHNR and CDR2 FQNEAQ (reference sequence). The CDR3: CASSLRGEPGTQYF. CDR3 DNA: TGTGCCAGCAGCTTAAGAGGGGAGCCAGGGACCCAGTACTTC.

This clonotype was detected a few times. The chain couples TRBV6-2 or TRBV6-3 to TRBJ2-7, with 9 bases identical to TRBD2. Germline V gives CDR1 MNHEY, CDR2 SVGEGT. This CDR3 is 13 amino acids long. V lost 8 bases and J lost 3; bases outside the gene matches: 5. Here the CDR3 reads CASRGGGDYEQYF. The CDR3 nucleotides read TGTGCCAGCCGCGGGGGGGGAGACTACGAGCAGTACTTC.

This clonotype came up many times. One end of the junction is discordant with germline, which a read error may explain. V gene TRBV7-9 combines with J gene TRBJ1-1; possibly TRBD1 for D (6 bases). Germline CDR1 SEHNR, CDR2 FQNEAQ (reference sequence). The CDR3 spans 13 residues. CDR3 sequence (DNA): TGTGCCAGCAACTTAATGGGGGCTCTTGAAGCTTTCTTT. Protein: CASNLMGALEAFF.